This T cell receptor beta chain was found in a study of blood T cell repertoires in COVID-19. Turning to the study itself: The United States, Italy and Spain supplied acute and convalescent COVID-19 samples.

Within 2 weeks of study entry, exposed participants had contacted a PCR-confirmed or clinician-diagnosed COVID-19 case. In the study's own analysis: The assay estimated nucleated cells by amplifying reference gene primers. Sequenced by immunoSEQ multiplex PCR; TCRdb stores in-frame clones only, minus some. D and trimming come from the DNA, and the V and J calls and clone size come from that table. Here the sample spans 200,000 to 250,000 clones, more than 80% being singletons. Germline V lookup: CDR1 LNHNV, CDR2 YYDKDF (reference sequence). This CDR3 comprises 19 residues. The ends were cut back, 0 bases at V and 5 bases at J, with 25 bases in the middle.

This chain connects TRBV15 to TRBJ2-5; D is possibly TRBD1 (5 bases). Material for sequencing was PBMCs or T cells enriched from blood (not recorded which). This clonotype originated in a middle-aged man who had been exposed to COVID-19. DNA of the CDR3: TGTGCCACCAGCAGAGATCAACGGGCAGGGAAGGGAATAATGGAGACCCAGTACTTC. It codes for CATSRDQRAGKGIMETQYF.